This TCR beta chain was recovered during a study of blood T cells in healthy people across ages. Per germline, CDR1 MRHNA and CDR2 SNTAGT. The CDR3 has 17 residues. V lost 5 bases and J lost 4, with 23 bases in between. Primers used in a second PCR of about 7 to 12 cycles were a sample-barcoded 5' primer and a J-beta primer mix. Using its own MiXCR run on the 5' RACE reads, TCRdb lists one record per CDR3 protein. The sample has fewer than 650,000 distinct CDR3 sequences, about 28% seen once. The sample was also linked to a second study, of T cells of mothers and their children.

Specimen: blood. The chain joins TRBV6-4 to TRBJ1-2; D uncertain. The TCR originated in a boy younger than 10 in good health. The CDR3 here is CASSRPTIGTLFYGYTF. CDR3 nucleotide sequence: TGTGCCAGCAGTCGACCGACGATCGGAACACTATTCTATGGCTACACCTTC.